These 14 T cell receptor beta chains were sequenced from one sample in a study of T cell responses to AZD1222 COVID-19 vaccine. Profiling relied on immunoSEQ multiplex PCR, and the TCRdb table lists in-frame clones only, not all of them. Seen here are roughly 120,000 clones, around 85% observed once, and the top ten hold 5.5% to 8%. Specimen: peripheral blood, collected on day 0 of AZD1222 vaccination. Every receptor here comes from an adult in good health.

V is TRBV5-1 and J is TRBJ1-3; D unclear. Trimming removed 2 bases from V and 4 bases from J, with 16 bases in between. CDR1 is SGHRS, CDR2 YFSETQ, per germline. This CDR3 is 16 amino acids long. CDR3 region: CASSFWEGTEGNTIYF. The CDR3 DNA reads as TGCGCCAGCAGCTTTTGGGAGGGAACGGAAGGAAACACCATATATTTT.

A few counts support this clone. The chain has TRBV5-1 and TRBJ1-5; D gene uncertain. Germline V gene data show CDR1 as SGHRS and CDR2 as YFSETQ. This CDR3 region has 15 residues. Trimming pared 0 bases from V and 6 bases from J, leaving 13 bases between. The CDR3 DNA reads TGCGCCAGCAGCTTGGCCGGAGGGCAGTTTCAGCCCCAGCATTTT. Translating it yields CASSLAGGQFQPQHF.

The chain has TRBV6-5 and TRBJ1-1; D gene uncertain. Trimming pared 6 bases from V and 6 bases from J, leaving 14 bases between. The CDR3 runs 13 residues. Germline V CDR1 and CDR2: MNHEY, SVGAGI. The CDR3 DNA sequence: TGTGCCAGCAGCCCCGCGTATACTCCTGAAGCTTTCTTT. Translated, it gives CASSPAYTPEAFF.

The chain links TRBV18 to TRBJ2-7; 7 bases map to TRBD1. This CDR3 has 13 amino acids. Germline assignment: CDR1 KGHSH and CDR2 LQKENI. V shed 3 bases, J shed 6 bases, and the junction held 5 bases outside the gene matches. The CDR3 loop reads CASSPKTGIEQYF. The CDR3 DNA is TGTGCCAGCTCACCGAAGACAGGGATCGAGCAGTACTTC.

The chain carries TRBV11-1 and TRBJ1-5; TRBD1 is a possible D gene (5 bases). The CDR3 is 13 amino acids. CDR1 and CDR2 (germline): SGHAT, FQDESV (reference sequence). V gave up 3 bases and J gave up 7 bases, with 10 bases separating them. The DNA for the CDR3 is TGTGCCAGCAGCTTTTATCAGGGCCAGCCCCAGCATTTT. Residues: CASSFYQGQPQHF.

The chain combines TRBV11-3 with TRBJ1-6, with no clear D. The CDR3 has 15 amino acids. CDR1 and CDR2 (germline): SGHNT, YENEEA. Trimming cost V 5 bases and J 0 bases, with 8 bases left between them. CDR3 residues: CASSERGSYNSPLHF. CDR3 DNA sequence: TGTGCCAGCAGCGAGCGGGGCTCCTATAATTCACCCCTCCACTTT. Looking up the rest from reference TRBV11-3 and TRBJ1-6 gives the full variable domain: EAGVVQSPRYKIIEKKQPVAFWCNPISGHNTLYWYLQNLGQGPELLIRYENEEAVDDSQLPKDRFSAERLKGVDSTLKIQPAELGDSAVYLCASSERGSYNSPLHFGNGTRLTVT.

The chain combines TRBV5-8 with TRBJ1-5, with D possibly matching TRBD1 (6 bases). The germline V gene has CDR1 SGHTS and CDR2 YDEGEE. The V gene lost 3 bases and the J gene lost 6 bases, with 13 bases spanning the gap. The CDR3 covers 14 residues. The CDR3 loop is CASSYAGGGQPQHF. The CDR3 region has the DNA TGTGCCAGCAGCTACGCCGGAGGGGGTCAGCCCCAGCATTTT.

A few counts support this clone. The chain couples TRBV4-3 to TRBJ2-7, with 7 bases that match TRBD1. This CDR3 contains 14 residues. V trimming: 4 bases; J trimming: 2 bases; junction bases outside the gene matches: 5. CDR1 LGHNA and CDR2 YSLEER come from the germline V gene. The CDR3 spells CASSPNRGTYEQYF. Written as DNA, the CDR3 is TGCGCCAGCAGCCCTAACAGGGGAACCTACGAGCAGTACTTC.

The chain couples TRBV9 to TRBJ2-6; D gene ambiguous. Per the germline V gene, CDR1 is SGDLS and CDR2 is YYNGEE. V was trimmed by 3 bases and J by 2 bases, leaving 0 bases between them. The CDR3 extends over 12 amino acids. CDR3 DNA sequence: TGTGCCAGCAGCGCTGGGGCCAACGTCCTGACTTTC. As protein: CASSAGANVLTF.

CDR3 sequence: CASSSDRWNTEAFF. The DNA for the CDR3 is TGTGCCAGCAGCTCGGACAGATGGAACACTGAAGCTTTCTTT. This chain joins TRBV7-2 and TRBJ1-1; TRBD1 is a possible D gene (6 bases). Germline V gene lookup returns CDR1 SGHTA and CDR2 FQGNSA. V was trimmed by 4 bases and J by 1 base, leaving 10 bases between them. This CDR3 is built from 14 residues.

This clone has a single count. The rearrangement uses TRBV5-6 and TRBJ2-5; 12 bases are shared with TRBD1. V gave up 4 bases and J gave up 5 bases; unmatched junction bases: 9. This CDR3 region has 16 residues. Per the germline V gene, CDR1 is SGHDT and CDR2 is YYEEEE. CDR3 sequence reads: CASSTHGTGGRETQYF. In DNA, the CDR3 is TGTGCCAGCAGCACACACGGGACAGGGGGCAGGGAGACCCAGTACTTC.

This clone was detected only a few times. This chain links TRBV5-4 with TRBJ2-7; no reliable D call. Germline V gene data show CDR1 as SGHNT and CDR2 as YYREEE (reference sequence). Trimming took 3 bases from V and 2 from J, leaving 12 bases between them. The CDR3 spans 14 residues. The CDR3 protein is CASSSSTSAYEQYF. The CDR3 nucleotides are TGTGCCAGCAGCTCCTCGACCTCCGCCTACGAGCAGTACTTC. Variable domain in full (rest from reference TRBV5-4 and TRBJ2-7): ETGVTQSPTHLIKTRGQQVTLRCSSQSGHNTVSWYQQALGQGPQFIFQYYREEENGRGNFPPRFSGLQFPNYSSELNVNALELDDSALYLCASSSSTSAYEQYFGPGTRLTVT.

The V gene is TRBV6-5, the J gene TRBJ2-1, with D uncertain. V was cut by 8 bases and J by 8 bases, with 22 bases left in between. Germline V gene lookup returns CDR1 MNHEY and CDR2 SVGAGI. The CDR3 totals 15 residues. The CDR3 protein is CASCISRACEDEQFF. As DNA, the CDR3 is TGTGCCAGCTGTATATCCCGAGCCTGTGAGGATGAGCAGTTCTTC.

This chain connects TRBV7-8 to TRBJ2-5; the D is unclear. The CDR3 covers 11 residues. CDR1 SGHVS and CDR2 FQNEAQ come from the germline V gene. The V gene lost 1 base and the J gene lost 4 bases, with 1 base spanning the gap. CDR3 protein: CASSLVETQYF. The CDR3 DNA reads TGTGCCAGCAGCTTAGTAGAGACCCAGTACTTC.